This T cell receptor (beta chain) was documented in a study of blood T cell repertoires in COVID-19. Trimming took off 4 bases at V and 0 bases at J, with 17 bases between the two ends. The CDR3 is 16 amino acids. The germline CDR1 and CDR2 sequences are SGHRS and YFSETQ. TCRdb's table, derived via immunoSEQ multiplex PCR, lists solely in-frame clones and lacks some. Of under 250,000 clones in the sample, roughly 80% are singletons; the top ten hold 4% to 5.5%. Source material: peripheral blood. This clonotype was obtained from a man between 45 and 60 years old with active or convalescent COVID-19. V usage is TRBV5-1 and J usage is TRBJ2-7, with D maybe TRBD2 (8 bases). CDR3 region: CASSREGAASSYEQYF. CDR3 in DNA: TGCGCCAGCAGCCGGGAGGGGGCAGCTAGCTCCTACGAGCAGTACTTC.